The clone carrying this T cell receptor (beta chain) has just a few counts. The sample comes from a study of patients and donors after allogeneic stem cell transplantation. Via MiXCR, TCRdb re-called the RT-PCR reads, giving one row per CDR3 protein. The sample holds about 410,000 distinct CDR3 sequences, 16% seen once. The CDR3 covers 15 residues. With V trimmed by 3 bases and J by 3 bases, 4 bases remained unmatched. Germline CDR1 is SGHAT and CDR2 is FQNNGV. The chain links TRBV11-2 to TRBJ1-1; 10 positions agree with TRBD1. The TCR originated in a human donor who was either an allogeneic HSCT recipient or a stem cell or donor lymphocyte infusion donor (not recorded which). It is not recorded whose cells these are; they may come from a transplant donor. Sequences were obtained from blood, either unsorted or a sorted T cell fraction (not recorded which). The chain's CDR3 is CASSFPGQGYTEAFF. The CDR3 bases are TGTGCCAGCAGCTTTCCGGGACAGGGGTACACTGAAGCTTTCTTT.